These T cell receptor beta chains were read from a single sample in a study of blood T cell repertoires in COVID-19. Measured with immunoSEQ multiplex PCR; TCRdb has only the in-frame clones, and not every one. Among some 350,000 clones listed, approximately 89% were seen once. The specimen was PBMCs or T cells enriched from blood (not recorded which). Every receptor here comes from a man aged 25 to 40 who had recovered from COVID-19. CDR3s include the opening cysteine and the closing phenylalanine or tryptophan. Fields, in order: J gene, V gene, CDR3 length, CDR3 protein.

J gene: TRBJ1-2; V gene: TRBV29-1; CDR3 length: 10; CDR3 protein: CSTSAYGYTF
J gene: TRBJ1-1; V gene: TRBV5-6; CDR3 length: 14; CDR3 protein: CASTSRQGLMNAFF
J gene: TRBJ1-1; V gene: TRBV27; CDR3 length: 13; CDR3 protein: CASSLAGFTEAFF
J gene: TRBJ2-1; V gene: TRBV6-1; CDR3 length: 14; CDR3 protein: CASSEVGLGNEQFF
J gene: TRBJ2-3; V gene: TRBV7-9; CDR3 length: 13; CDR3 protein: CASSAGSTDTQYF
J gene: TRBJ1-5; V gene: TRBV12-3/TRBV12-4; CDR3 length: 12; CDR3 protein: CASSGKNQPQHF
J gene: TRBJ2-7; V gene: TRBV5-1; CDR3 length: 15; CDR3 protein: CASSLGTGFNYEQYF
J gene: TRBJ1-3; V gene: TRBV6-5; CDR3 length: 15; CDR3 protein: CASTSGIFSGNTIYF
J gene: TRBJ2-7; V gene: TRBV19; CDR3 length: 13; CDR3 protein: CASSQTGGREQYF
J gene: TRBJ2-7; V gene: TRBV5-4; CDR3 length: 16; CDR3 protein: CASSLAGGQGPYEQYF
J gene: TRBJ2-5; V gene: TRBV11-3; CDR3 length: 16; CDR3 protein: CASSPAGEGLQETQYF
J gene: TRBJ1-4; V gene: TRBV29-1; CDR3 length: 13; CDR3 protein: CSATGQGAEKLFF
J gene: TRBJ2-4; V gene: TRBV30; CDR3 length: 16; CDR3 protein: CAWSVQGAVAKNIQYF
J gene: TRBJ2-2; V gene: TRBV11-3; CDR3 length: 15; CDR3 protein: CASSRTSGDTGELFF
J gene: TRBJ1-1; V gene: TRBV19; CDR3 length: 13; CDR3 protein: CATSVEMNTEAFF
J gene: TRBJ1-1; V gene: TRBV28; CDR3 length: 15; CDR3 protein: CATKGGDRMNTEAFF
J gene: TRBJ1-2; V gene: TRBV11-2; CDR3 length: 15; CDR3 protein: CASSTGTELNYGYTF
J gene: TRBJ2-7; V gene: TRBV6-5; CDR3 length: 14; CDR3 protein: CASSTPGQGHEQYF
J gene: TRBJ1-2; V gene: TRBV21-1; CDR3 length: 13; CDR3 protein: CASTQGDSNGYTF
J gene: TRBJ2-3; V gene: TRBV12-5; CDR3 length: 15; CDR3 protein: CASGLGTGIADTQYF
J gene: TRBJ2-7; V gene: TRBV7-6; CDR3 length: 15; CDR3 protein: CASGDGLAGAGEQYF
J gene: TRBJ2-3; V gene: TRBV29-1; CDR3 length: 13; CDR3 protein: CSVEDRGVGTQYF
J gene: TRBJ2-3; V gene: TRBV19; CDR3 length: 15; CDR3 protein: CASSSRTRSTDTQYF
J gene: TRBJ2-7; V gene: TRBV2; CDR3 length: 17; CDR3 protein: CASRRTSGAAGSYEQYF